This T cell receptor beta chain was documented in a study of shared clonotypes between healthy human individuals. Cells designated naive CD8 were CD45RO-negative and were positively selected for CCR7, with terminally differentiated effector memory CD45RA+ cells excluded. Germline lookup yields CDR1 SGDLS and CDR2 YYNGEE. V lost 4 bases to trimming and J lost 4 bases, with 15 bases between them. The CDR3 runs to 15 residues. Method: immunoSEQ multiplex PCR; TCRdb's copy keeps in-frame clones and lacks some. The sample carries more than 550,000 clones, roughly nine tenths recorded once. Material for sequencing was naive CD8+ T cells sorted from blood. The TCR sequence derives from a man younger than 40 in good health. The chain has TRBV9 and TRBJ1-3, with D possibly matching TRBD1 (5 bases). The CDR3 DNA follows: TGTGCCAGCAGCCCAGAGGGGTTTCCGGGAAACACCATATATTTT. It specifies CASSPEGFPGNTIYF.